This entry lists 29 T cell receptor beta chains sequenced from one sample in a study of blood T cell repertoires in COVID-19. Only in-frame clones appear in the TCRdb table, and some are missing; sequencing was by immunoSEQ multiplex PCR. The profile shows some 22,000 clones, approximately 85% of them singletons. Material for sequencing was peripheral blood. The receptors here all came from a man between 70 and 80 years old in a cohort sampled during active COVID-19.

CDR3 DNA: TGCGCCAGCAGCCCCCGCCTAACAGGGTCCAGCGGCTACACCTTC. Encoded protein: CASSPRLTGSSGYTF. This chain uses TRBV5-1 with TRBJ1-2; maybe TRBD1 (6 bases). This CDR3 region has 15 residues. The V and J ends lost 4 bases and 8 bases respectively, with 21 bases between them. Germline values: CDR1 SGHRS, CDR2 YFSETQ.

The chain carries TRBV28 and TRBJ2-3, with 7 positions matching TRBD1. Germline CDR1 MDHEN, CDR2 SYDVKM. The CDR3 runs to 15 residues. The J segment lost 2 bases and the V segment lost 6 bases, leaving 8 bases of the junction unmatched. CDR3 DNA: TGTGCCAGCAGAATTCGGGGACAGAACACAGATACGCAGTATTTT. Encoded protein: CASRIRGQNTDTQYF.

The chain joins TRBV10-3 to TRBJ1-1; 7 bases map to TRBD1. Germline lookup yields CDR1 ENHRY and CDR2 SYGVKD. Losses at the gene ends were 11 bases for V and 3 bases for J; bases not matched to a gene: 9. The CDR3 sequence is 13 residues long. The CDR3 nucleotides are TGTGCCTCACAGGGGCGGCTGGACACTGAAGCTTTCTTT. As protein: CASQGRLDTEAFF.

The chain couples TRBV6-5 to TRBJ1-2; 10 bases line up with TRBD1. Germline CDR1 MNHEY, CDR2 SVGAGI. This CDR3 spans 14 amino acids. Germline trimming cut 2 bases from V and 8 bases from J; bases unmatched to any gene: 5. The CDR3 nucleotides are TGTGCCAGCAGTTACGAAAGGACAGGGGGAGGCTACACCTTC. It specifies CASSYERTGGGYTF.

The V call is TRBV15, the J call TRBJ2-1; 7 bases map to TRBD2. CDR1 and CDR2 (germline): LNHNV, YYDKDF (reference sequence). Trimming cost V 2 bases and J 2 bases; bases outside gene matches: 3. The CDR3 extends over 15 amino acids. CDR3 sequence: CATSRPGLPYNEQFF. The CDR3, as DNA: TGTGCCACCAGCAGACCGGGACTACCCTACAATGAGCAGTTCTTC. The whole variable domain, remainder taken from reference TRBV15 and TRBJ2-1, is DAMVIQNPRYQVTQFGKPVTLSCSQTLNHNVMYWYQQKSSQAPKLLFHYYDKDFNNEADTPDNFQSRRPNTSFCFLDIRSPGLGDTAMYLCATSRPGLPYNEQFFGPGTRLTVL.

The V and J genes are TRBV4-1 and TRBJ1-1, with 9 bases identical to TRBD1. J lost 0 bases, V lost 4 bases, and 0 bases had no gene match. Germline CDR1 is MGHRA and CDR2 is YSYEKL. CDR3 length: 14 residues. Here the CDR3 reads CASSRDRVNTEAFF. The CDR3 region has the DNA TGCGCCAGCAGCCGGGACAGGGTGAACACTGAAGCTTTCTTT.

The chain has TRBV28 and TRBJ1-4; 9 bases line up with TRBD1. V lost 6 bases, J lost 9 bases, and 8 bases stayed unmatched. Per the germline V gene, CDR1 is MDHEN and CDR2 is SYDVKM. The CDR3 covers 14 residues. For the CDR3, the DNA is TGTGCCAGCAGCCCCGGGACAGGGAAGAAAAAACTGTTTTTT. Amino acids: CASSPGTGKKKLFF.

V gene TRBV6-4 combines with J gene TRBJ2-2; D is perhaps TRBD2 (5 bases). Per the germline V gene, CDR1 is MRHNA and CDR2 is SNTAGT. V dropped 7 bases and J dropped 1 base, with 10 bases sitting between them. CDR3 size: 14 residues. The CDR3 protein is CASKTGLNTGELFF. Here the CDR3 DNA reads TGTGCCAGCAAGACGGGATTGAACACCGGGGAGCTGTTTTTT.

The chain links TRBV18 to TRBJ2-7; 7 bases agree with TRBD1. Losses at the gene ends were 4 bases for V and 1 base for J; bases not matched to a gene: 7. CDR3 length: 15 residues. CDR1 KGHSH and CDR2 LQKENI come from the germline V gene. Written as DNA, the CDR3 is TGTGCCAGCTCACAAGGACAGGCAAGGTCCTACGAGCAGTACTTC. Translating gives CASSQGQARSYEQYF.

This rearrangement joins TRBV27 to TRBJ1-6; no clear D gene. The length of the CDR3 is 15 residues. Looked up from germline, CDR1 is MNHEY and CDR2 is SMNVEV (reference sequence). V lost 2 bases and J lost 0, with 5 bases in between. The CDR3 region has the DNA TGTGCCAGCAGTTTAGGGAGCTCCTATAATTCACCCCTCCACTTT. Its protein is CASSLGSSYNSPLHF.

The chain couples TRBV18 to TRBJ2-5; TRBD2 might be the D (6 bases). Germline CDR1 KGHSH, CDR2 LQKENI. With 3 bases removed from V and 5 bases from J, the gap between germline ends came to 19 bases. The CDR3 extends over 16 amino acids. The CDR3 coding sequence is TGTGCCAGCTCACCTACCGTTTTAGGGAGGCATGAGACCCAGTACTTC. Its protein is CASSPTVLGRHETQYF.

This clone showed up just a few times. The CDR3 DNA reads TGTGCCAGCAGTTACGCGGCGGCCTACAATGAGCAGTTCTTC. This codes for CASSYAAAYNEQFF. The chain carries TRBV6-2 or TRBV6-3 and TRBJ2-1; D not resolved. The CDR3 extends over 14 amino acids. Germline values: CDR1 MNHEY, CDR2 SVGEGT. With 2 bases removed from V and 2 bases from J, the gap between germline ends came to 7 bases.

The chain recombines TRBV7-3 with TRBJ2-1, with 8 bases identical to TRBD1. Trimming at V came to 0 bases and at J to 14 bases, leaving 3 bases not matched to a gene. The CDR3 runs 12 residues. Germline V gives CDR1 SGHTA, CDR2 FQGTGA. Here the CDR3 reads CASSLTGQGKFF. CDR3 coding DNA: TGTGCCAGCAGCTTAACCGGACAGGGAAAGTTCTTC.

The rearrangement uses TRBV5-1 and TRBJ1-4; TRBD1 matches at 7 bases. The CDR3 totals 14 residues. V trimming: 4 bases; J trimming: 5 bases; junction bases outside the gene matches: 5. Germline loops: CDR1 SGHRS, CDR2 YFSETQ. CDR3 residues: CASSRTGVNEKLFF. The DNA of the CDR3 is TGCGCCAGCAGCCGGACAGGAGTCAATGAAAAACTGTTTTTT.

This clone was seen a handful of times. The chain uses TRBV5-1 and TRBJ2-7; TRBD2 matches at 9 bases. CDR1 is SGHRS and CDR2 is YFSETQ in the germline V gene. The CDR3 has 14 amino acids. V lost 3 bases to trimming and J lost 4 bases; unmatched junction nucleotides: 5. DNA of the CDR3: TGCGCCAGCAGCTCGGTAGCGGGAGTGTACGAGCAGTACTTC. It encodes CASSSVAGVYEQYF. Based on the CDR3 plus reference TRBV5-1 and TRBJ2-7, the full variable domain is KAGVTQTPRYLIKTRGQQVTLSCSPISGHRSVSWYQQTPGQGLQFLFEYFSETQRNKGNFPGRFSGRQFSNSRSEMNVSTLELGDSALYLCASSSVAGVYEQYFGPGTRLTVT.

The chain joins TRBV29-1 to TRBJ2-3; 9 bases are shared with TRBD2. Germline V gene lookup returns CDR1 SQVTM and CDR2 ANQGSEA. CDR3 length equals 12 residues. The J segment lost 4 bases and the V segment lost 8 bases, leaving 4 bases of the junction unmatched. As DNA, the CDR3 is TGCAGCCATAGCGGGAGCTCAGATACGCAGTATTTT. Translated, it gives CSHSGSSDTQYF.

This clone was seen once. The chain recombines TRBV2 with TRBJ2-5; 11 nucleotides align to TRBD1. Germline lookup yields CDR1 SNHLY and CDR2 FYNNEI. The CDR3 loop spans 13 amino acids. J was trimmed by 7 bases and V by 7 bases; bases with no gene match: 5. The CDR3, as DNA: TGTGCCAGCACCCGGACAGGGGGCGGGACCCAGTACTTC. Protein sequence: CASTRTGGGTQYF.

The chain has TRBV27 and TRBJ2-7, with 10 nucleotides matching TRBD1. The CDR3 is 14 residues long. Germline V gives CDR1 MNHEY, CDR2 SMNVEV (reference sequence). J was trimmed by 2 bases and V by 5 bases; bases with no gene match: 3. CDR3 bases: TGTGCCAGCAGTCGACAGGGGGCTACCTACGAGCAGTACTTC. This encodes CASSRQGATYEQYF.

This clone was detected a few times. The chain is built from TRBV7-3 and TRBJ1-2, with 11 bases matching TRBD1. CDR1 SGHTA and CDR2 FQGTGA come from the germline V gene. V dropped 5 bases and J dropped 5; count of bases not matched to a gene: 7. The CDR3 is 15 residues long. CDR3 in amino acids: CASSLGQGARYGYTF. CDR3 nucleotides: TGTGCCAGCAGCCTTGGACAGGGGGCTCGGTATGGCTACACCTTC. The entire variable domain, with the rest obtained from reference TRBV7-3 and TRBJ1-2, is as follows: GAGVSQTPSNKVTEKGKYVELRCDPISGHTALYWYRQSLGQGPEFLIYFQGTGAADDSGLPNDRFFAVRPEGSVSTLKIQRTERGDSAVYLCASSLGQGARYGYTFGSGTRLTVV.

V and J are TRBV5-6 and TRBJ2-1, with D possibly TRBD1 on 6 matching bases. V was pared by 6 bases and J by 2 bases, with 15 bases between. From germline, CDR1 is SGHDT and CDR2 YYEEEE. The CDR3 runs to 15 residues. The CDR3 reads CASTITQGAYNEQFF. The DNA for the CDR3 is TGTGCCAGCACAATAACACAGGGAGCCTACAATGAGCAGTTCTTC.

V is TRBV7-2 and J is TRBJ2-1, with D tentatively TRBD2 (5 bases). Trimming shortened V by 3 bases and J by 6 bases, and 18 bases separated the two germline ends. This CDR3 is 16 amino acids long. Germline V CDR1 and CDR2: SGHTA, FQGNSA. The CDR3 DNA reads TGTGCCAGCAGCTTCATTATGCGGGTCTGGGGCAATGAGCAGTTCTTC. Its translation is CASSFIMRVWGNEQFF.

The gene calls are TRBV4-1 and TRBJ1-5; no clear D gene. Germline V gene lookup returns CDR1 MGHRA and CDR2 YSYEKL. V lost 4 bases, J lost 1 base, and 11 bases lay in between. The length of the CDR3 is 15 residues. In nucleotides, the CDR3 is TGCGCCAGCAGCCTCACCTTACAGAGCAATCAGCCCCAGCATTTT. This encodes CASSLTLQSNQPQHF.

This chain joins TRBV19 and TRBJ1-2; 11 bases map to TRBD1. Germline CDR1 LNHDA, CDR2 SQIVND (reference sequence). V lost 7 bases and J lost 2; bases outside the gene matches: 12. This CDR3 has 17 residues. The DNA for the CDR3 is TGTGCCAGTATCGAGGGGACAGGGGGAAGTAGGAACTATGGCTACACCTTC. As protein: CASIEGTGGSRNYGYTF.

The genes are TRBV6-1 and TRBJ2-5, with 8 bases matching TRBD2. The germline gives CDR1 MNHNS, CDR2 SASEGT. This CDR3 comprises 14 residues. V trimming: 2 bases; J trimming: 5 bases; junction bases outside the gene matches: 4. In DNA, the CDR3 is TGTGCCAGCAGTGAACCGGGACTAGAGGAGACCCAGTACTTC. Amino acid sequence: CASSEPGLEETQYF.

In this sample, this clone turned up once. The rearrangement uses TRBV28 and TRBJ1-4; D remains unclear. Germline V gives CDR1 MDHEN, CDR2 SYDVKM. CDR3 length equals 12 residues. V lost 7 bases to trimming and J lost 8 bases, with 11 bases between them. The CDR3, as DNA: TGTGCCAGCAAGGATCCCGGGGAAAAACTGTTTTTT. It codes for CASKDPGEKLFF.

This sequence joins TRBV3-1 (or the pseudogene TRBV3-2) and TRBJ1-2; TRBD1 aligns across 9 bases. Germline V gene lookup returns CDR1 LGHDT and CDR2 YNNKEL (reference sequence). The length of the CDR3 is 14 residues. V trimming: 0 bases; J trimming: 9 bases; junction bases outside the gene matches: 5. CDR3 loop: CASSQEGDRASYTF. As DNA, the CDR3 is TGTGCCAGCAGCCAAGAAGGGGACAGGGCTAGCTACACCTTC.

A few counts support this clone. The CDR3 nucleotides are TGTGCCAGCTCGAGAGACACAGGGGTTGAAGCTTTCTTT. This codes for CASSRDTGVEAFF. V and J are TRBV6-5 and TRBJ1-1; TRBD1 matches at 7 bases. The ends lost 8 bases at V and 7 bases at J; junction bases unmatched: 10. This CDR3 is built from 13 residues. From germline, CDR1 is MNHEY and CDR2 SVGAGI.

The chain joins TRBV5-1 to TRBJ2-3; 8 nucleotides align to TRBD2. Germline V CDR1 and CDR2: SGHRS, YFSETQ. V shed 5 bases, J shed 2 bases, and the junction held 7 bases outside the gene matches. The CDR3 has 15 amino acids. The CDR3 protein is CASRSGLGFTDTQYF. Written as DNA, the CDR3 is TGCGCCAGCAGGTCGGGACTAGGATTCACAGATACGCAGTATTTT.

CDR3 loop: CASSSGAREKLFF. The CDR3 region has the DNA TGTGCCAGCAGCTCTGGGGCGAGGGAAAAACTGTTTTTT. The rearrangement joins TRBV7-9 to TRBJ1-4, with a possible D match to TRBD1 (5 bases). The CDR3 spans 13 residues. Germline CDR1 and CDR2: SEHNR and FQNEAQ (reference sequence). Deletions cut 4 bases from V and 8 bases from J, with 11 bases between.